The clone carrying this TCR beta chain showed up just a few times. The source of the sample is a study of blood T cells in healthy people across ages. The V and J ends lost 3 bases and 1 base respectively, with 10 bases between them. Germline CDR1 and CDR2: DFQATT and SNEGSKA (reference sequence). The CDR3 has 14 amino acids. A J-beta primer mix and a sample-barcoded 5' primer were used in a second PCR of roughly 7 to 12 cycles. MiXCR was run by TCRdb on the 5' RACE reads, yielding one entry per CDR3 protein. The sample includes roughly 800,000 distinct CDR3 sequences, about a quarter of them seen just once. This sample was shared with a second study, whose subject was T cells of mothers and their children. That publication notes: The study obtained over 9.5 million TCR beta CDR3 reads per mother and 3 million to 3.5 million per child.

The gene calls are TRBV20-1 and TRBJ2-4; tentative D call: TRBD2 (6 bases). Sequencing input: blood. The receptor was derived from a boy aged 5-17 years in good health. As DNA, the CDR3 is TGCAGTGCTAGGTGGGCGGGGGCCAAAAACATTCAGTACTTC. This gives the protein CSARWAGAKNIQYF.